The clone carrying this TCR beta chain was seen repeatedly, ten times or more. The CDR3 consists of 15 residues. With 3 bases removed from V and 0 bases from J, the gap between germline ends came to 8 bases. The germline gives CDR1 MGHDK, CDR2 SYGVNS. This record belongs to a study of early T cells in non-severe SARS-CoV-2 infection. TCRdb recomputed calls from the 5' RACE reads with MiXCR, one row per CDR3 protein. The table has tens of thousands of distinct CDR3 sequences, around 12% seen once. This sequence joins TRBV25-1 and TRBJ1-4; no reliable D call. The source was whole blood, collected at baseline. The receptor was derived from an adult who was a healthcare worker with PCR-confirmed SARS-CoV-2 infection or an uninfected control (not recorded which). The CDR3 coding sequence is TGTGCCAGCAGTGATCCAAGGACAACTAATGAAAAACTGTTTTTT. Translation gives CASSDPRTTNEKLFF.